These T cell receptor beta chains were read from a single sample in a study of blood T cell repertoires in COVID-19. Assay used: immunoSEQ multiplex PCR; TCRdb lists only in-frame clones, some missing. This table holds over 35,000 clones, roughly 93% found once. The sequencing sample was made of peripheral blood. These receptors were taken from a man aged 50-60 years with active COVID-19. Both conserved end residues are part of each CDR3. The D gene is left open where the match is weak. Size tells how often a clone was seen (once, few, many) or the class of an expanded clone, and some rows leave it out.

TGTGCCTGGAGTCGGGACAGCTCCTACGAGCAGTACTTC	CAWSRDSSYEQYF	.	TRBJ2-7	13	TRBD1	TRBV30
TGTGCCAGTCGGACAGGGGGCGGCTATGGCTACACCTTC	CASRTGGGYGYTF	.	TRBJ1-2	13	TRBD1	TRBV19
TGCAGCGTTGAAATCCCCAAAAGGGTAGCGGGGGCAAGCTCCTACAATGAGCAGTTCTTC	CSVEIPKRVAGASSYNEQFF	.	TRBJ2-1	20	TRBD2	TRBV29-1
TGTGCCAGCAGACCGGGACAGACCTACGAGCAGTACTTC	CASRPGQTYEQYF	.	TRBJ2-7	13	TRBD1	TRBV28
TGTGCCAGCAGCTTGGTCGGGAGGGAGCAGTACTTC	CASSLVGREQYF	.	TRBJ2-7	12	TRBD2	TRBV5-8
TGTGCCAGCAGCACCGGCGGCATGATGGACACTGAAGCTTTCTTT	CASSTGGMMDTEAFF	.	TRBJ1-1	15	.	TRBV5-4
TGCGCCAGCAGCCCAACTAGCGGTAGCACAGATACGCAGTATTTT	CASSPTSGSTDTQYF	.	TRBJ2-3	15	TRBD2	TRBV5-1
TGCGCCAGCAGCTTGGACAGGGGGTCTAATGAAAAACTGTTTTTT	CASSLDRGSNEKLFF	.	TRBJ1-4	15	TRBD1	TRBV5-1
TGTGCCAGCAGCTACCGGGGACTAGCGGGAGGCAAGGCCGGGGAGCTGTTTTTT	CASSYRGLAGGKAGELFF	once	TRBJ2-2	18	TRBD2	TRBV7-2
TGTGCCAGCGAACGGACTCGCGTGAACACCGGGGAGCTGTTTTTT	CASERTRVNTGELFF	.	TRBJ2-2	15	.	TRBV7-9
TGCGCCAGCAGCTTGGAAGGAACTAGCGGGAGGACCTCCTACAATGAGCAGTTCTTC	CASSLEGTSGRTSYNEQFF	.	TRBJ2-1	19	TRBD2	TRBV5-1
TGTGCCAGCAGCGCTACGGACAGCGACTATGGCTACACCTTC	CASSATDSDYGYTF	.	TRBJ1-2	14	.	TRBV2
TGTGCCAGCAGCCGGACAGTCAATCAGCCCCAGCATTTT	CASSRTVNQPQHF	.	TRBJ1-5	13	.	TRBV28
TGTGCCAGCAGCCAAGAATTCGAGCCGGCAGATACGCAGTATTTT	CASSQEFEPADTQYF	few	TRBJ2-3	15	.	TRBV4-2